This T cell receptor beta chain derives from a study of cytomegalovirus exposure and HLA in healthy donors. Remarks on this clone: No antigen is known for it.

The germline V gene has CDR1 SGDLS and CDR2 YYNGEE. The V end was cut by 0 bases, the J end by 1 base, with 10 bases between. The CDR3 sequence is 15 residues long. Study-level points and caveats: In a later analysis, V- and J-gene trimming of beta chains associated with a DCLRE1C missense variant, replicated independently. Highest at DRB1 and lowest at HLA-C, TCR association rates differed among HLA loci in a later analysis.

PCR primers comprised 60 Vbeta and 13 Jbeta primers. Authors' processing steps: Later analysis identified tens of millions of unique TCR beta chains, about 11 million shared. Libraries were prepared by immunoSEQ multiplex PCR; TCRdb keeps only in-frame clonotypes and omits some of them. Clone size and the V and J calls come from that table; the DNA yielded D and trimming. The sample includes some 150,000 clones, 60% to 85% seen only once; the top ten take about 1.7%. The sequenced sample was PBMCs. The gene calls are TRBV9 and TRBJ1-2, with a possible D match to TRBD1 (6 bases). The receptor was isolated from a female donor in good health and CMV-seropositive. CDR3 sequence: CASSVDGRGNYGYTF. CDR3 DNA: TGTGCCAGCAGCGTAGACGGCAGGGGTAACTATGGCTACACCTTC.